This passage covers 24 T cell receptor beta chains from one sample sequenced in a study of blood T cell repertoires in COVID-19. The method was immunoSEQ multiplex PCR; TCRdb's version includes in-frame clones alone and lacks a portion of them. The sample yields roughly 68,000 clones, roughly 85% seen once. The sequenced sample consisted of peripheral blood. These TCRs come from a woman between 45 and 65 years old with COVID-19, enrolled during active disease.

The chain recombines TRBV6-6 with TRBJ1-6; a weak D match, TRBD1 (6 bases). Germline CDR1 MNHNY, CDR2 SVGAGI (reference sequence). Trimming took 6 bases from V and 7 from J, leaving 22 bases between them. The CDR3 covers 17 residues. CDR3 coding DNA: TGTGCCAGCAGCCGACGACAGGCCAAATGGGGCAATTCACCCCTCCACTTT. This translates into CASSRRQAKWGNSPLHF.

This clone was seen once. The chain combines TRBV27 with TRBJ2-3; D unclear. Germline-derived CDR1 and CDR2 are MNHEY and SMNVEV (reference sequence). This CDR3 is 14 amino acids long. V was pared by 1 base and J by 1 base, with 6 bases between. CDR3 nucleotides: TGTGCCAGCAGTTTATTAGGAGGCACAGATACGCAGTATTTT. Translated: CASSLLGGTDTQYF.

V usage is TRBV19 and J usage is TRBJ1-2, with D perhaps matching TRBD1 (6 bases). The CDR3 is 16 residues long. Germline CDR1 reads LNHDA; CDR2 reads SQIVND (reference sequence). Trimming removed 2 bases at V and 2 bases at J, with 15 bases between. The CDR3 DNA reads TGTGCCAGTAGTATAATCCTTCCCAGGGGAAACTATGGCTACACCTTC. The encoded protein is CASSIILPRGNYGYTF.

The genes are TRBV5-1 and TRBJ2-7, with D perhaps matching TRBD2 (5 bases). The V gene lost 1 base and the J gene lost 5 bases, with 10 bases spanning the gap. Germline V CDR1 and CDR2: SGHRS, YFSETQ. CDR3 length: 13 residues. CDR3 in amino acids: CASSLRVEDEQYF. DNA for the CDR3: TGCGCCAGCAGCTTGAGGGTGGAGGACGAGCAGTACTTC.

V is TRBV7-3 and J is TRBJ2-2; tentatively, D is TRBD1 (6 bases). Trimming pared 5 bases from V and 5 bases from J, leaving 15 bases between. The CDR3 loop spans 15 amino acids. Germline V CDR1 and CDR2: SGHTA, FQGTGA. The DNA of the CDR3 is TGTGCCAGCAGCCCCGACAGGCGGGTTACCGGGGAGCTGTTTTTT. Its protein product is CASSPDRRVTGELFF.

This chain joins TRBV24-1 and TRBJ1-1; maybe TRBD1 (6 bases). V was shortened by 7 bases and J by 1 base, with 12 bases between the two germline ends. Germline CDR1 and CDR2: KGHDR and SFDVKD. CDR3 size: 14 residues. This CDR3 is CATSQGHPNTEAFF. In DNA form, the CDR3 reads TGTGCCACCAGCCAGGGACACCCGAACACTGAAGCTTTCTTT.

J is TRBJ2-7 and V is TRBV7-2; 9 nucleotides match TRBD1. V lost 2 bases and J lost 6; bases outside the gene matches: 14. This CDR3 has 17 residues. Germline V lookup: CDR1 SGHTA, CDR2 FQGNSA. This CDR3 reads CASSLPIYRDRVPEQYF. The CDR3 DNA reads TGTGCCAGCAGCTTACCTATCTACCGGGACAGGGTTCCCGAGCAGTACTTC.

The chain joins TRBV5-6 to TRBJ2-1; D perhaps matches TRBD1 (6 bases). Trimming removed 0 bases from V and 15 bases from J, with 16 bases in between. The CDR3 has 13 amino acids. Germline loops: CDR1 SGHDT, CDR2 YYEEEE. The CDR3 is CASSLERQEAGFF. The CDR3 DNA is TGTGCCAGCAGCTTGGAGAGACAGGAGGCGGGGTTCTTC.

The rearrangement joins TRBV6-6 to TRBJ2-2; D unresolved. Germline-derived CDR1 and CDR2 are MNHNY and SVGAGI (reference sequence). The CDR3 totals 10 residues. V was cut by 6 bases and J by 8 bases, with 4 bases left in between. DNA for the CDR3: TGTGCCAGCAGCCAAGGGGAGCTGTTTTTT. This codes for CASSQGELFF.

This sequence joins TRBV13 and TRBJ2-2, with D perhaps TRBD2 (5 bases). V lost 8 bases to trimming and J lost 6 bases, with 7 bases between them. CDR1 PRHDT and CDR2 FYEKMQ come from the germline V gene (reference sequence). The CDR3 has 11 residues. CDR3 coding DNA: TGTGCCAGCCGGAGGTCCGGGGAGCTGTTTTTT. It encodes CASRRSGELFF.

This clone was found once. The chain recombines TRBV27 with TRBJ2-3; 9 bases are shared with TRBD2. This CDR3 has 16 amino acids. Trimming at V came to 4 bases and at J to 4 bases, leaving 9 bases not matched to a gene. The germline V gene encodes CDR1 MNHEY and CDR2 SMNVEV (reference sequence). CDR3 amino acids: CASSSWEGGRADTQYF. The CDR3 nucleotides read TGTGCCAGCAGTTCCTGGGAAGGCGGGAGGGCAGATACGCAGTATTTT.

This clone has a handful of counts. The chain carries TRBV30 and TRBJ2-6; 12 bases are shared with TRBD1. Germline trimming cut 5 bases from V and 2 bases from J; bases unmatched to any gene: 7. Per germline, CDR1 GTSNPN and CDR2 SVGIG (reference sequence). CDR3 length: 17 amino acids. The CDR3 protein is CAWHRDRGRAGANVLTF. The CDR3 DNA reads as TGTGCCTGGCACCGGGACAGGGGGCGTGCTGGGGCCAACGTCCTGACTTTC.

The V call is TRBV9, the J call TRBJ2-1; D perhaps matches TRBD1 (5 bases). Germline V gene lookup returns CDR1 SGDLS and CDR2 YYNGEE. The V gene lost 0 bases and the J gene lost 5 bases, with 12 bases spanning the gap. The CDR3 totals 15 residues. Written as DNA, the CDR3 is TGTGCCAGCAGCGTAGCAGGCAGGGCCGACAATGAGCAGTTCTTC. Translating it yields CASSVAGRADNEQFF.

This clone turned up a few times. This chain links TRBV2 with TRBJ2-7; perhaps TRBD2 as D (6 bases). V shed 7 bases and J shed 0 bases, with 13 bases lying between them. Looked up from germline, CDR1 is SNHLY and CDR2 is FYNNEI. The length of the CDR3 is 14 residues. DNA for the CDR3: TGTGCCAGCACCGACGGGGGACTCTCCTACGAGCAGTACTTC. Translation: CASTDGGLSYEQYF.

The chain recombines TRBV7-6 with TRBJ2-2; D perhaps matches TRBD2 (5 bases). Germline loops: CDR1 SGHVS, CDR2 FNYEAQ. There are 17 residues in the CDR3. Trimming stripped 5 bases from V and 0 bases from J, with 16 bases between. CDR3 sequence: CASSPSREQSNTGELFF. DNA of the CDR3: TGTGCCAGCAGCCCATCGAGGGAGCAGTCGAACACCGGGGAGCTGTTTTTT.

J is TRBJ2-7 and V is TRBV5-1, with 9 bases that match TRBD1. Per the germline V gene, CDR1 is SGHRS and CDR2 is YFSETQ. V lost 6 bases to trimming and J lost 7 bases; unmatched junction nucleotides: 11. CDR3 length: 14 residues. The CDR3 here is CASKPGQGMWEQYF. The CDR3 region has the DNA TGCGCCAGCAAACCGGGACAGGGTATGTGGGAGCAGTACTTC. The full variable domain, in which reference TRBV5-1 and TRBJ2-7 provide the parts outside the CDR3, is KAGVTQTPRYLIKTRGQQVTLSCSPISGHRSVSWYQQTPGQGLQFLFEYFSETQRNKGNFPGRFSGRQFSNSRSEMNVSTLELGDSALYLCASKPGQGMWEQYFGPGTRLTVT.

The gene calls are TRBV7-2 and TRBJ2-5; TRBD1 is a possible D gene (5 bases). This CDR3 spans 15 amino acids. Trimming took off 6 bases at V and 2 bases at J, with 16 bases between the two ends. Germline V gene sequence: CDR1 SGHTA, CDR2 FQGNSA. For the CDR3, the DNA is TGTGCCAGCAGATTCCAGCGAAGACAGCAAGAGACCCAGTACTTC. The encoded protein is CASRFQRRQQETQYF.

The CDR3 coding sequence is TGTGCCAGCAGCTTAGCTAGCGGACGCTACAATGAGCAGTTCTTC. As protein: CASSLASGRYNEQFF. The J gene is TRBJ2-1, the V gene TRBV7-2, with D possibly matching TRBD2 (6 bases). Trimming shortened V by 0 bases and J by 3 bases, and 9 bases separated the two germline ends. Germline V CDR1 and CDR2: SGHTA, FQGNSA. The CDR3 loop spans 15 amino acids.

The rearrangement links TRBV5-1 to TRBJ2-7, with D unresolved. The CDR3 consists of 13 residues. Trimming removed 4 bases at V and 6 bases at J, with 14 bases between. Germline V gene lookup returns CDR1 SGHRS and CDR2 YFSETQ. This CDR3 is CASSPSAVAEQYF. For the CDR3, the DNA is TGCGCCAGCAGCCCATCCGCGGTGGCCGAGCAGTACTTC.

The rearrangement links TRBV6-1 to TRBJ2-2, with TRBD1 matching 11 bases. The V segment lost 1 base and the J segment 8 bases; nucleotides outside the gene matches: 15. The length of the CDR3 is 19 residues. Per germline, CDR1 MNHNS and CDR2 SASEGT. The CDR3 region has the DNA TGTGCCAGCAGTGAAGAGGACAGGGGGCTCCGAGGGTTACCGGGGGAGCTGTTTTTT. Its translation: CASSEEDRGLRGLPGELFF.

The table lists this clone with a count of one. This sequence joins TRBV10-3 and TRBJ2-7, with TRBD1 identical over 7 bases. Looked up from germline, CDR1 is ENHRY and CDR2 is SYGVKD. This CDR3 has 12 amino acids. V was clipped by 6 bases and J by 3 bases; unmatched bases: 2. The CDR3 nucleotides read TGTGCCATCAGGCAGGGGGTCTACGAGCAGTACTTC. Protein product: CAIRQGVYEQYF.

This chain uses TRBV6-5 with TRBJ1-2; D might be TRBD1 (5 bases). This CDR3 spans 14 amino acids. Trimming left V 6 bases short and J 8 bases short, with 19 bases between. Germline CDR1 MNHEY, CDR2 SVGAGI. The CDR3 DNA sequence: TGTGCCAGCAGGGCCCTCGGGGGACCTATAGGCTACACCTTC. Its protein is CASRALGGPIGYTF.

J is TRBJ2-2 and V is TRBV3-1 (or the pseudogene TRBV3-2), with a tentative D call TRBD2 (5 bases). CDR1 LGHDT and CDR2 YNNKEL come from the germline V gene (reference sequence). CDR3 length equals 16 residues. Between the trimmed V and J ends, which lost 1 base and 7 bases, there was a span of 16 bases. CDR3 sequence: CASSQALGKSGGELFF. CDR3 in DNA: TGTGCCAGCAGCCAAGCTCTCGGCAAAAGCGGCGGGGAGCTGTTTTTT.

J is TRBJ2-1 and V is TRBV5-1; 8 bases map to TRBD2. The CDR3 is 15 amino acids. Germline-derived CDR1 and CDR2 are SGHRS and YFSETQ. With 5 bases clipped from V and 2 bases from J, the junction kept 6 bases outside the gene matches. This CDR3 reads CASRPGTSTYNEQFF. The CDR3 region has the DNA TGCGCCAGCAGACCCGGGACTAGTACCTACAATGAGCAGTTCTTC.